This TCR beta chain comes out of a study of cytomegalovirus exposure and HLA in healthy donors. This PCR relied on a set of 60 Vbeta primers and 13 Jbeta primers. Only in-frame clones appear in the TCRdb table, and some are missing; sequencing was by immunoSEQ multiplex PCR. Here the sample spans about 160,000 clones, 65% to 85% being singletons. The V and J ends lost 0 bases and 2 bases, in that order; junction bases with no gene match: 6. The CDR3 loop spans 16 amino acids. Germline lookup yields CDR1 PRHDT and CDR2 FYEKMQ (reference sequence). This TCR was sampled from a male donor in good health and CMV-seropositive. The material sequenced was PBMCs. The genes are TRBV13 and TRBJ2-7, with TRBD2 identical over 8 bases. For the CDR3, the DNA is TGTGCCAGCAGCTTAGGCCGGGCGGGAGGTACCTACGAGCAGTACTTC. It specifies CASSLGRAGGTYEQYF.